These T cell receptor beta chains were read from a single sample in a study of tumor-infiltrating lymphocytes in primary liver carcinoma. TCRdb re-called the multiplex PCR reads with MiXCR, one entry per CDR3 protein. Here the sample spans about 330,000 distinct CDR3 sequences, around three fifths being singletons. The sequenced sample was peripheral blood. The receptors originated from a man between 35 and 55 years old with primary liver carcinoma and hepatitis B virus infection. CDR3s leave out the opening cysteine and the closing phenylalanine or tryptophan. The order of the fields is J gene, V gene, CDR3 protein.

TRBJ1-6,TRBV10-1,ASPPGQAPH
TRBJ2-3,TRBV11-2,TSSLKQGARTDTQY
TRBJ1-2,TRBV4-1,ASSQSRTENNYGYT
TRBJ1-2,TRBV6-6,GSSRQGRGHT
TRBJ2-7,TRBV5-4,ASSSQGRDDSYEQY
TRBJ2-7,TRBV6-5,AAGRDRGYEQY
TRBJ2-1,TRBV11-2,ASSRGPGAEQS
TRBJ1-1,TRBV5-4,ASSLEAGQRNTEAF
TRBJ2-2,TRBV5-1,ASSWDPPGITNTGELF
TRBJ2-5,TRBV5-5,ASSLSRGEAQY
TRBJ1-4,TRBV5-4,ASSTGPVTNEKLF
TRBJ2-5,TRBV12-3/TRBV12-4,ASSWLGPRQETQY
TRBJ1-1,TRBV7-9,VSSSLIEAF
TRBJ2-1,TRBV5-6,ASSLVGQGAYVQF
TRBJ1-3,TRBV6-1,ANRAGASGNTIY
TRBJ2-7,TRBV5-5,ASSRTDAAQY
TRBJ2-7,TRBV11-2,ASSQGHKSYEQY